Listed below are T cell receptor beta chains from one sample, sequenced in a study of a mutant IDH1 vaccine in newly diagnosed glioma. TCRdb's table, derived via immunoSEQ multiplex PCR, lists solely in-frame clones and lacks some. The sample holds some 28,000 clones; 80% to 85% are singletons and the top ten take about a sixth. These receptors have no identified antigens. Source: PBMCs, taken from a glioma patient whose treatment included an IDH1 peptide vaccine. The receptors derive from a woman between 25 and 40 years old with glioma. CDR3s include the opening cysteine and the closing phenylalanine or tryptophan. Fields, in order: V gene, clone size, D gene, J gene, CDR3 DNA, CDR3 protein. D genes are given only for firm matches. Size values are once, few and many counts, or a class for expanded clones, and some rows have none.

TRBV14,once,TRBD1,TRBJ1-1,TGTGCCAGCAGCCAGGGGACAGACACTGAAGCTTTCTTT,CASSQGTDTEAFF
TRBV6-1,once,TRBD1,TRBJ2-7,TGTGCCAGCAGTGCTGGGACAGGGGGAACCTACGAGCAGTACTTC,CASSAGTGGTYEQYF
TRBV2,-,-,TRBJ2-7,TGTGCCAGCAGTGATTCCTACCCCTACGAGCAGTACTTC,CASSDSYPYEQYF
TRBV5-1,-,TRBD2,TRBJ2-1,TGCGCCAGCAGCGCGGCGGGGGGAGGAACCTACAATGAGCAGTTCTTC,CASSAAGGGTYNEQFF
TRBV30,-,TRBD1,TRBJ2-7,TGTGCCTGGAGTGGGGACAGGGTCACCTACGAGCAGTACTTC,CAWSGDRVTYEQYF
TRBV6-1,once,-,TRBJ1-5,TGTGCCAGCAGTCGTGGGACGGAGCGCAATCAGCCCCAGCATTTT,CASSRGTERNQPQHF
TRBV4-1,-,-,TRBJ2-6,TGCGCCAGCAGCCAATCGATCGTCAGGGTGAGGGCCAACGTCCTGACTTTC,CASSQSIVRVRANVLTF
TRBV2,once,-,TRBJ2-3,TGTGCCAGCAGTGGGAGGATCGCCACAGATACGCAGTATTTT,CASSGRIATDTQYF
TRBV5-1,-,-,TRBJ2-7,TGCGCCAGCAGCTTGGCCCCCGAGTACGAGCAGTACTTC,CASSLAPEYEQYF
TRBV7-9,-,TRBD1,TRBJ1-2,TGTGCCAGCAGCTTAGCGACAGGGAACGGGGGCTACACCTTC,CASSLATGNGGYTF
TRBV10-1,-,-,TRBJ1-6,TGCGCCAGCAGCTCGGGGATTGGGTCACCCCTCCACTTT,CASSSGIGSPLHF
TRBV7-2,-,-,TRBJ2-4,TGTGCCAGCAGCGCCGACAGCCCGACCAAAAACATTCAGTACTTC,CASSADSPTKNIQYF
TRBV6-5,-,TRBD1,TRBJ2-7,TGTGCCAGCAGTTCCGGGACAGGCTACGAGCAGTACTTC,CASSSGTGYEQYF
TRBV19,-,-,TRBJ2-2,TGTGCCAGTAGTATAGCTGCAGGGACCACCGGGGAGCTGTTTTTT,CASSIAAGTTGELFF
TRBV9,-,-,TRBJ2-3,TGTGCCAGCAGCGTAGTTGGGGGGGCAGAAGATACGCAGTATTTT,CASSVVGGAEDTQYF
TRBV6-1,-,TRBD2,TRBJ2-5,TGTGCCAGCAGTGAACAGGCTAGCGGGGGCCGGGAGACCCAGTACTTC,CASSEQASGGRETQYF
TRBV4-1,-,-,TRBJ1-2,TGCGCCAGCAGCCAAGGCAGGGGCTATGGCTACACCTTC,CASSQGRGYGYTF